This TCR beta chain was retrieved from a study of T cell responses to AZD1222 COVID-19 vaccine (dated by TCRdb to about 2021). Concerning the study at large: AZD1222 recipients given second doses at about 4 weeks or at about 12 weeks were pooled, since spike-specific TCR depth and breadth were not found to differ between the two schedules. TCR sequencing covered 230 or so trial participants: 200 to 210 given two doses of AZD1222 and some 25 given two doses of MenACWY control vaccine. Trial participants were enrolled into age subgroups of 18-55, 56-69 and 70-plus years, which contained 148, 28 and 57 TCR-sequenced participants, respectively. The investigation overall reported the following: Because no samples from the day 14 peak response were available, repertoires could be characterized only after the peak T cell response. Spike-specific TCR breadth and depth rose significantly after two AZD1222 doses compared with day 0 and with MenACWY recipients. Most participants were white British and females outnumbered males, and the authors suggested that clonal diversity may have been underestimated. Conclusions about previously exposed vaccinees were limited because only 6 or 7 AZD1222 recipients were SARS-CoV-2 seropositive at baseline. Epitopes outside the regions mutated in the B.1.351 and B.1.1.7 variants were reportedly recognized by nearly half of the unique spike-specific TCRs. The whole spike protein was spanned by vaccine-associated CD4 TCRs, and dominant responses were seen in regions 160-218 and 743-854. The 56-69-year group was small, and its depth increase did not reach significance, likely because of low power.

The CDR3 regions of human TCRbeta chains were subjected to immunosequencing. Per the source publication's procedure: Repertoire TCRs were checked for matches against a reference library of SARS-CoV-2-specific TCRs that had been generated using the MIRA antigen-specificity platform. Breadth meant the fraction of unique TCRs that were SARS-CoV-2-associated, whereas depth meant the fraction of total T cells that were SARS-CoV-2-associated. Using the MIRA data, each spike-specific TCR was mapped to the spike region that the TCR reacts to and placed in a CD4 or CD8 class. Log10-transformed breadth and depth values were compared by one-way ANOVA with Sidak's multiple comparisons tests. TCRdb mirrors the immuneACCESS table, restricted to in-frame sequences. Some clones are absent from its copies; in checked studies, under half trace to an unresolved V gene, and the reason for the others is unknown. The D gene and trimming were derived from the DNA, and the V and J assignments and clone size from that table. For this sample the table gives about 130,000 clones, of which around 90% were detected only once. 2.8% of the sample is held by the ten biggest clonotypes.

V is cut by 0 bases and J by 6 bases, and the space between the germline ends is 18 bases. Including cysteine and phenylalanine, the CDR3 has 17 amino acids. The sequence is cut down to CDR3 DNA, 51 bases in frame from base 1. The germline V gene yields SGDLS for CDR1 and YYNGEE for CDR2. Read against the paper, the sample's time point label means: baseline before first vaccination. Vaccinee samples came from UK trials COV001 and COV002, including a single-blind randomized controlled phase 2/3 trial of AZD1222 (ChAdOx1 nCoV-19) in healthy adults. For TCRbeta chain sequencing, PBMC samples from trial participants were taken at day 0 and at day 28 after the second dose. Points on this clone: There is no known antigen for this receptor. It has no much larger one-base neighbor in the sample; base qualities were not kept.

The rearrangement combines TRBV9 with TRBJ2-2; the D region possibly corresponds to TRBD2 (5 bases align). The TCR was taken from an adult in good health. This sample comprised peripheral blood, obtained on day 0 of AZD1222 vaccination. This receptor carries the CDR3 CASSVAASYLLPGELFF. Read as DNA, the sequence is TGTGCCAGCAGCGTAGCGGCTAGCTACCTCCTACCCGGGGAGCTGTTTTTT.